Listed below are T cell receptor beta chains from one sample, sequenced in a study of OX40 agonist ivuxolimab in advanced cancers. The assay was immunoSEQ multiplex PCR, and TCRdb's table has in-frame clones only and misses some. The sample has roughly 65,000 clones, around four fifths seen once. Source: CD4+ or CD8+ T cells sorted from blood, taken in a trial of the OX40 agonist ivuxolimab. Receptors were obtained from an adult with an advanced solid tumor such as melanoma, head and neck, liver or kidney cancer. The CDR3 runs from the conserved cysteine through the conserved F or W. Fields, in order: D gene, V gene, J gene, clone size, CDR3 DNA, CDR3 protein. D genes are given only for firm matches. A row's size may be missing; if present it is once, few, many or a size class.

D: -
V: TRBV6-1
J: TRBJ2-6
size: -
DNA: TGTGCCAGCAGTGTTTTGTGGGTCTCTGGGGCCAACGTCCTGACTTTC
CDR3: CASSVLWVSGANVLTF

D: TRBD1
V: TRBV5-1
J: TRBJ2-7
size: once
DNA: TGCGCCAGCGGCCCAACGGGACAGGAGTCCTACGAGCAGTACTTC
CDR3: CASGPTGQESYEQYF

D: -
V: TRBV11-2
J: TRBJ2-7
size: -
DNA: TGTGCCAGCAGCTTAGGTCAGGGAGTATTCTACGAGCAGTACTTC
CDR3: CASSLGQGVFYEQYF

D: -
V: TRBV7-2
J: TRBJ1-5
size: -
DNA: TGTGCCAGCAGCGTTGACAGGAGTTTTAGCAATCAGCCCCAGCATTTT
CDR3: CASSVDRSFSNQPQHF

D: -
V: TRBV11-3
J: TRBJ2-7
size: -
DNA: TGTGCCAGCAGCTTAGGGGGCTCGGCCTCCTACGAGCAGTACTTC
CDR3: CASSLGGSASYEQYF

D: TRBD2
V: TRBV6-1
J: TRBJ2-1
size: -
DNA: TGTGCCAGCAGTGATATGGTAGCGGGAGACTCCTACAATGAGCAGTTCTTC
CDR3: CASSDMVAGDSYNEQFF

D: -
V: TRBV6-1
J: TRBJ1-5
size: -
DNA: TGTGCCAGCAGTGAATTGGTTTTGGGTGCTCAGCCCCAGCATTTT
CDR3: CASSELVLGAQPQHF

D: TRBD2
V: TRBV4-3
J: TRBJ2-7
size: -
DNA: TGCGCCAGCAGCCAAGATCTTAGCGGGAGTATTATTTACGAGCAGTACTTC
CDR3: CASSQDLSGSIIYEQYF

D: TRBD1
V: TRBV28
J: TRBJ2-5
size: few
DNA: TGTGCCAGCAGGGACAGGGTCGTGGAGACCCAGTACTTC
CDR3: CASRDRVVETQYF

D: TRBD2
V: TRBV19
J: TRBJ2-4
size: -
DNA: TGTGCCAGTTGCGAGCGGGGGTTACTAGCCAAAAACATTCAGTACTTC
CDR3: CASCERGLLAKNIQYF

D: TRBD1
V: TRBV19
J: TRBJ2-1
size: -
DNA: TGTGCCAGTAGTACGAACAGGGGGAATTCCTACAATGAGCAGTTCTTC
CDR3: CASSTNRGNSYNEQFF

D: -
V: TRBV11-2
J: TRBJ2-7
size: few
DNA: TGTGCCAGCAGCTTAGATCCTCAGGGACGGCAGTACTTC
CDR3: CASSLDPQGRQYF

D: TRBD1
V: TRBV11-2
J: TRBJ2-4
size: -
DNA: TGTGCCAGCAGCACCAGGACAGGTATAGCCAAAAACATTCAGTACTTC
CDR3: CASSTRTGIAKNIQYF

D: TRBD1
V: TRBV5-4
J: TRBJ1-4
size: few
DNA: TGTGCCAGCAGCTTAGCGATAGGACAGGGACAATCGGTGTTTTTT
CDR3: CASSLAIGQGQSVFF

D: TRBD1
V: TRBV5-1
J: TRBJ1-1
size: -
DNA: TGCGCCAGCAGTAAGGGACAGGACACTGAAGCTTTCTTT
CDR3: CASSKGQDTEAFF

D: -
V: TRBV7-3
J: TRBJ2-2
size: -
DNA: TGTGCCAGCAGCTCGACAGACACCGGGGAGCTGTTTTTT
CDR3: CASSSTDTGELFF

D: -
V: TRBV2
J: TRBJ2-7
size: once
DNA: TGTGCCAGCAGCCCGGTAGGGGGGATTCTCTTCTCCTACGAGCAGTACTTC
CDR3: CASSPVGGILFSYEQYF

D: -
V: TRBV4-3
J: TRBJ2-1
size: -
DNA: TGCGCCAGCAGCCAAGGAGGCGGCCCTCCCTACAATGAGCAGTTCTTC
CDR3: CASSQGGGPPYNEQFF

D: TRBD1
V: TRBV5-4
J: TRBJ2-1
size: -
DNA: TGTGCCAGCAGCTCTGGGGACAGGGGGCTTAAAGATGAGCAGTTCTTC
CDR3: CASSSGDRGLKDEQFF

D: -
V: TRBV9
J: TRBJ1-2
size: -
DNA: TGTGCCAGCAGCGTAGCGGGGGGGCCATACTATGGCTACACCTTC
CDR3: CASSVAGGPYYGYTF

D: TRBD1
V: TRBV2
J: TRBJ2-7
size: -
DNA: TGTGCCAGCAGGACAGGGACCTTCATTTACGAGCAGTACTTC
CDR3: CASRTGTFIYEQYF

D: -
V: TRBV11-2
J: TRBJ2-5
size: -
DNA: TGTGCCAGCAGCTTATTCACAGGGACCCAAGAGACCCAGTACTTC
CDR3: CASSLFTGTQETQYF

D: TRBD2
V: TRBV7-9
J: TRBJ2-1
size: -
DNA: TGTGCCAGCAGCTTTGCGGGAGGGGCGGATGAGCAGTTCTTC
CDR3: CASSFAGGADEQFF

D: TRBD1
V: TRBV7-2
J: TRBJ1-5
size: -
DNA: TGTGCCAGCAGCTTGACAGGGGGGCTCAATCAGCCCCAGCATTTT
CDR3: CASSLTGGLNQPQHF

D: -
V: TRBV27
J: TRBJ2-7
size: few
DNA: TGTGCCAGCAGGTCCTTGGACCTTTACGAGCAGTACTTC
CDR3: CASRSLDLYEQYF

D: TRBD2
V: TRBV15
J: TRBJ2-7
size: -
DNA: TGTGCCACCAGCAGAGATTGGGGACTAGCGGGGGTTTCCTACGAGCAGTACTTC
CDR3: CATSRDWGLAGVSYEQYF

D: -
V: TRBV9
J: TRBJ2-2
size: -
DNA: TGTGCCAGCAGCGTAGGAGGGGCGGGCACCGGGGAGCTGTTTTTT
CDR3: CASSVGGAGTGELFF

D: TRBD1
V: TRBV7-7
J: TRBJ2-7
size: -
DNA: TGTGCTAGCAGCTTAGGCCCGACAGGGGGTTACGAGCAGTACTTC
CDR3: CASSLGPTGGYEQYF

D: -
V: TRBV18
J: TRBJ1-2
size: -
DNA: TGTGCCAGCTCACCGGACGCCTGGGGCTACACCTTC
CDR3: CASSPDAWGYTF

D: -
V: TRBV5-4
J: TRBJ2-3
size: -
DNA: TGTGCCAGCAGCCCCCCGGGAGATACGCAGTATTTT
CDR3: CASSPPGDTQYF

D: -
V: TRBV11-2
J: TRBJ1-2
size: -
DNA: TGTGCCAGCAGCTTAAGTTCTAACTATGGCTACACCTTC
CDR3: CASSLSSNYGYTF

D: -
V: TRBV4-3
J: TRBJ1-6
size: -
DNA: TGCGCCAGCAGCCAAGACCCCTCGGGGGGGGATAGCTCACCCCTCCACTTT
CDR3: CASSQDPSGGDSSPLHF

D: TRBD2
V: TRBV5-6
J: TRBJ2-7
size: once
DNA: TGTGCCAGCAGCACCCTAGCGGGACAAGCCTACGAGCAGTACTTC
CDR3: CASSTLAGQAYEQYF

D: -
V: TRBV28
J: TRBJ2-1
size: -
DNA: TGTGCCAGCAGTCGGTATAGGGCGAGGGGTAGGTACAATGAGCAGTTCTTC
CDR3: CASSRYRARGRYNEQFF

D: -
V: TRBV7-6
J: TRBJ2-5
size: -
DNA: TGTGCCAGCAGCTTACTTGGGTCCGGGGAGACCCAGTACTTC
CDR3: CASSLLGSGETQYF

D: -
V: TRBV28
J: TRBJ2-7
size: once
DNA: TGTGCCAGCCGAAAGACAGGAGGGTACGAGCAGTACTTC
CDR3: CASRKTGGYEQYF

D: -
V: TRBV6-6
J: TRBJ2-7
size: -
DNA: TGTGCCAGCGGGCTAGCCGCCGATTACGAGCAGTACTTC
CDR3: CASGLAADYEQYF

D: -
V: TRBV7-9
J: TRBJ2-2
size: -
DNA: TGTGCCAGCACAGGGGAGCTGTTTTTT
CDR3: CASTGELFF

D: -
V: TRBV7-2
J: TRBJ1-1
size: -
DNA: TGTGCCAGCAGTTTAAGACGGGCGAACACTGAAGCTTTCTTT
CDR3: CASSLRRANTEAFF

D: TRBD1
V: TRBV19
J: TRBJ1-1
size: -
DNA: TGTGCCAGTAGTACAACCGGGGACAGCGAAGCTTTCTTT
CDR3: CASSTTGDSEAFF

D: -
V: TRBV4-1
J: TRBJ2-4
size: -
DNA: TGCGCCAGCAGCCAAGATGATTTGGCAGAAAACATTCAGTACTTC
CDR3: CASSQDDLAENIQYF

D: TRBD1
V: TRBV5-8
J: TRBJ2-5
size: -
DNA: TGTGCCAGCAGCCCAAAACAGGGGACGGGAAGAGAGACCCAGTACTTC
CDR3: CASSPKQGTGRETQYF

D: -
V: TRBV12-5
J: TRBJ1-4
size: -
DNA: TGTGCTAGTGGTTTGGGACAGCGGGATAATGAAAAACTGTTTTTT
CDR3: CASGLGQRDNEKLFF